This record concerns one T cell receptor (beta chain) sequence. What antigen it recognizes has not been identified. No base quality information exists; no much larger clone differs at one position. These data belong to a study of blood T cell repertoires in COVID-19 (dated by TCRdb to the early 2020s). Describing the broader study: Samples from collaborators originated in the United States, Italy and Spain and spanned both the acute and convalescent phases of COVID-19. The prospective study material was composed of cDNA or gDNA derived from T cells, B-cell-depleted T cells, or PBMCs. Subjects who had been exposed to COVID-19, were actively infected with it, or had recovered from it provided the deeply sampled blood TCRbeta repertoires that made up the dataset. The repertoires were made available in a free public database intended to serve as a resource for research on the immune response to SARS-CoV-2. The samples were drawn from two sources: the first 160 participants of the ongoing ImmuneRACE study, and fewer than 1,500 subjects contributed by 6 global collaborators. Nearly every sample came with metadata listing a de-identified subject ID, COVID-19 status, age in years and sex. Where HLA class I and class II types were available, the types were taken from metadata supplied by the sample provider, not from assay-based typing.

General study outcomes and caveats: Clinical and demographic metadata were provided uncurated, with the amount varying by source and participant.

V and J are trimmed by 2 bases and 6 bases, and the gene matches miss 7 bases of the junction. The germline V gene (reference sequence) yields PRHDT for CDR1 and FYEKMQ for CDR2. The CDR3 starts with the cysteine, ends with the phenylalanine, and has 14 residues. Solely the CDR3 DNA is kept, with 42 bases framed from the first base. The immunoSEQ Assay, a bias-controlled multiplex PCR, was used to amplify TCRbeta CDR3 regions from genomic DNA. In the paper's pipeline: The number of nucleated cells in each sample was estimated from the amplification of reference gene primers within the assay. Sequence reads were collapsed and filtered to measure the absolute abundance of every unique TCRbeta CDR3 rearrangement. For each sample, productive Simpson clonality was calculated as the square root of Simpson's diversity index across productive rearrangements. The table was pulled from immuneACCESS by TCRdb, which kept in-frame rearrangements only. Such tables lose some clones; where checked, under half of the loss comes from unresolved V genes, and the rest has no known cause. That table is the source of V, J and clone size, and D and trimming were worked out from the DNA. Counted in this sample were approximately 210,000 clones; about 90% of them appeared once. Of the sample, approximately 1.2% falls within the top ten clones.

Each collaborating institution followed its own protocols to collect whole blood in K2EDTA tubes. For TCRbeta analysis, collaborators shipped samples in one of three forms: frozen whole blood, isolated PBMCs, or DNA extracted from either of those sample types. The TCR sequence derives from a man younger than 45 with acute or convalescent COVID-19. Sequences were obtained from peripheral blood. The V and J segments used are TRBV13 and TRBJ2-7; 7 junctional bases match TRBD1. For the CDR3, the sequence is CASSLRQGKGEQYF. The sequenced DNA is TGTGCCAGCAGCTTACGACAGGGAAAGGGCGAGCAGTACTTC. Reference TRBV13 and TRBJ2-7 genes cover what lies past the CDR3, so the full variable domain is AAGVIQSPRHLIKEKRETATLKCYPIPRHDTVYWYQQGPGQDPQFLISFYEKMQSDKGSIPDRFSAQQFSDYHSELNMSSLELGDSALYFCASSLRQGKGEQYFGPGTRLTVT.